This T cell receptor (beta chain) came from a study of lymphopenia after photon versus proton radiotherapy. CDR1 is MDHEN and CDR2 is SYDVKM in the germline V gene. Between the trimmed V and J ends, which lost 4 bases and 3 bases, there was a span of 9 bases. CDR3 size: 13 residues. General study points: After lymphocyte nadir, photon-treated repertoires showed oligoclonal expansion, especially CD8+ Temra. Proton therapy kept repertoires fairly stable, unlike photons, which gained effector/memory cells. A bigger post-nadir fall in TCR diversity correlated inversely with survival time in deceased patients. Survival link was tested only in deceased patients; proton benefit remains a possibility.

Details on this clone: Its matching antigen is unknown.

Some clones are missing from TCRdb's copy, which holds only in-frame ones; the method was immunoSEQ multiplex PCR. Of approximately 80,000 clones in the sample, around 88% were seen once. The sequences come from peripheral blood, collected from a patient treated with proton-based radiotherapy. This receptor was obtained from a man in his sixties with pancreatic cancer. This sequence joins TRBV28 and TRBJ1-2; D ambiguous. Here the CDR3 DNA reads TGTGCCAGCAGTTCGCCGGGTTACTATGGCTACACCTTC. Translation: CASSSPGYYGYTF.